The clone carrying this T cell receptor beta chain showed up just a few times. These data originate in a study of shared clonotypes between healthy human individuals. The CDR3 extends over 14 amino acids. Germline V lookup: CDR1 MNHEY, CDR2 SVGAGI. Trimming shortened V by 7 bases and J by 3 bases, and 10 bases separated the two germline ends. This table comes from immunoSEQ multiplex PCR, and its TCRdb copy is limited to in-frame clones, with some not included. The sample has 2 million to 2.5 million clones, roughly 96% seen once. V usage is TRBV6-5 and J usage is TRBJ1-6; D gene ambiguous. The sequencing sample was made of naive CD4+ T cells sorted from blood. The subset denotes: CD45RA+ positively selected. The receptor was derived from a man younger than 35 in good health. The chain's CDR3 is CASTQTGYNSPLHF. The DNA for the CDR3 is TGTGCCAGCACTCAGACGGGCTATAATTCACCCCTCCACTTT.